This T cell receptor (beta chain) was documented in a study of radiation and T cells in renal cell carcinoma. About the research overall: Nephrectomy followed 15 Gy stereotactic body radiation by 4 weeks.

Whole-study results and caveats: Without pretreatment biopsies, baseline tumor clonotype presence was undetermined. Top tumor clonotypes rose in blood 2 weeks post-radiation, then contracted.

Comments on this clone: Antigen specificity is unknown.

This table comes from immunoSEQ multiplex PCR, and its TCRdb copy is limited to in-frame clones, with some not included. The table lists 150,000 or so clones, about 87% of them singletons. Stated time point: baseline pretreatment blood. Treatment denoted: 15 Gy SBRT to primary tumor, nephrectomy 4 weeks later. The tumor was a clear cell renal cell carcinoma. The sample in question was blood, obtained from a patient whose treatment included radiotherapy and nephrectomy. This sequence originates from a woman in her seventies with renal cell carcinoma.

The CDR3 DNA is TGTGCCACCAGCAGAGGTGGGGACGGGGAGCTGTTTTTT. The encoded protein is CATSRGGDGELFF. The chain is built from TRBV15 and TRBJ2-2, with D unclear. Looked up from germline, CDR1 is LNHNV and CDR2 is YYDKDF (reference sequence). Trimming stripped 1 base from V and 7 bases from J, with 7 bases between. This CDR3 comprises 13 residues.